These 14 T cell receptor beta chains share one sample of origin, sequenced in a study of naive and memory T cell subsets. Specified treatment: skin biopsy from PPD injection site in Mantoux-positive individual. A UMI-containing oligonucleotide was joined by 3' ligation to the TCR cDNA template. Amplification of ligated cDNA took four PCR rounds with SP2 and nested alpha and beta constant primers. TCRdb re-called the UMI-ligation and nested PCR reads through MiXCR, storing one row per CDR3 protein. The sample yields around 25,000 distinct CDR3 sequences, nearly 6% seen once. The sequences come from skin, collected from a tuberculin skin test site. These receptors originate from an adult in good health.

In its sample, this clonotype ranks as medium-sized (0.01 to 0.1%). The genes are TRBV20-1 and TRBJ2-1; possibly TRBD2 for D (5 bases). V was cut by 4 bases and J by 6 bases, with 28 bases left in between. The CDR3 runs 18 residues. Germline V gene lookup returns CDR1 DFQATT and CDR2 SNEGSKA (reference sequence). CDR3 amino acids: CSAKEPLTAPTSFNEQFF. The CDR3 DNA sequence: TGCAGTGCTAAAGAACCGTTGACCGCCCCCACTAGTTTCAATGAGCAGTTCTTC.

This clonotype was seen a handful of times. The chain links TRBV9 to TRBJ2-7; 10 nucleotides agree with TRBD2. After removal of 0 bases from V and 0 bases from J, the junction contained 0 bases not matched to a gene. Germline CDR1 and CDR2: SGDLS and YYNGEE. This CDR3 has 15 amino acids. CDR3 loop: CASSVGLAGSYEQYF. The CDR3 DNA sequence: TGTGCCAGCAGCGTAGGACTAGCGGGCTCCTACGAGCAGTACTTC. The variable domain in full, with the rest retrieved from reference TRBV9 and TRBJ2-7, is DSGVTQTPKHLITATGQRVTLRCSPRSGDLSVYWYQQSLDQGLQFLIQYYNGEERAKGNILERFSAQQFPDLHSELNLSSLELGDSALYFCASSVGLAGSYEQYFGPGTRLTVT.

This clonotype was picked up many times. The gene calls are TRBV28 and TRBJ1-2; D gene uncertain. V was shortened by 10 bases and J by 3 bases, with 6 bases between the two germline ends. The germline V gene has CDR1 MDHEN and CDR2 SYDVKM. This CDR3 contains 10 residues. CDR3 DNA sequence: TGTGCCACCTCCGACTATGGCTACACCTTC. It translates to CATSDYGYTF.

In this sample, this clonotype turned up many times. The J gene is TRBJ1-1, the V gene TRBV5-1, with 9 bases lining up with TRBD1. The germline V gene encodes CDR1 SGHRS and CDR2 YFSETQ. The ends lost 4 bases at V and 1 base at J; junction bases unmatched: 5. The CDR3 consists of 15 residues. CDR3 amino acids: CASSPRDRENTEAFF. The CDR3 DNA follows: TGCGCCAGCAGCCCAAGGGACAGGGAGAACACTGAAGCTTTCTTT.

This clonotype is medium-sized (0.01 to 0.1%) within its sample. V gene TRBV12-5 combines with J gene TRBJ1-1, with D possibly matching TRBD1 (5 bases). The CDR3 totals 15 residues. Germline V gene data show CDR1 as LGHNT and CDR2 as FRNRAP. The V gene lost 6 bases and the J gene lost 4 bases, with 18 bases spanning the gap. The CDR3 is CASGQIQGYGTEAFF. CDR3 nucleotides: TGTGCTAGTGGCCAAATCCAGGGCTATGGCACTGAAGCTTTCTTT.

The rearrangement uses TRBV21-1 and TRBJ1-1; TRBD1 reflects the table's D call only, with no check against the DNA. TRBV21-1 is a known pseudogene. There are 12 residues in the CDR3. This CDR3 reads CARTRGGIEAFF. The CDR3, as DNA: TGTGCCAGGACGAGGGGGGGCATTGAAGCTTTCTTT.

The sample holds many counts of this clonotype. The rearrangement joins TRBV7-2 to TRBJ2-1; D not resolved. V lost 8 bases and J lost 8, with 16 bases in between. The CDR3 has 13 amino acids. CDR1 and CDR2 (germline): SGHTA, FQGNSA. Here the CDR3 DNA reads TGTGCCAGCGTCGCGACTCCGAGCGATGAGCAGTTCTTC. Protein product: CASVATPSDEQFF.

Regarding this clonotype: Relative to the germline gene, one junction end is altered; a read error may explain this. This chain connects TRBV7-7 to TRBJ2-1; D ambiguous. Germline values: CDR1 SSHAT, CDR2 FNYEAQ (reference sequence). The CDR3 spans 16 residues. The CDR3 loop is CASSCLYYARFNEQFF. The CDR3 DNA sequence: TGTGCTAGCAGCTGTCTTTATTATGCCAGGTTCAATGAGCAGTTCTTC.

The chain links TRBV6-2 or TRBV6-3 to TRBJ1-2; 9 bases are a match to TRBD1. This CDR3 region has 16 residues. The V and J ends lost 0 bases and 8 bases, in that order; junction bases with no gene match: 10. Germline V gives CDR1 MNHEY, CDR2 SVGEGT. CDR3 region: CASSYSIDRGNYGYTF. For the CDR3, the DNA is TGTGCCAGCAGTTACTCGATCGACAGGGGGAATTACGGCTACACCTTC.

At least ten counts were recorded for this clonotype. The V call is TRBV30, the J call TRBJ2-1, with TRBD2 matching 12 bases. This CDR3 region has 15 residues. The germline V gene encodes CDR1 GTSNPN and CDR2 SVGIG (reference sequence). Losses at the gene ends were 4 bases for V and 5 bases for J; bases not matched to a gene: 6. CDR3 bases: TGTGCCTGGACTCCACTAGCGGGAGGTCACAATGAGCAGTTCTTC. Encoded protein: CAWTPLAGGHNEQFF.

At least ten counts were recorded for this clonotype. This sequence joins TRBV4-3 and TRBJ2-4; 8 bases fit TRBD1. The trim removed 4 bases at V and 8 bases at J, leaving 13 bases unmatched. Germline CDR1 reads LGHNA; CDR2 reads YSLEER. The length of the CDR3 is 16 residues. CDR3 DNA sequence: TGCGCCAGCAGCCTAAACTTACAGGGGGAAGGAGACATTCAGTACTTC. Amino acid sequence: CASSLNLQGEGDIQYF.

This clonotype was recorded many times. The V gene is TRBV11-3, the J gene TRBJ2-1; weak D call: TRBD1 (6 bases). The germline gives CDR1 SGHNT, CDR2 YENEEA. The CDR3 length is 15 residues. Between the trimmed V and J ends, which lost 0 bases and 2 bases, there was a span of 8 bases. DNA of the CDR3: TGTGCCAGCAGCTTAGACGGACAGCCCTACAATGAGCAGTTCTTC. Translated, it gives CASSLDGQPYNEQFF. The full variable domain, in which reference TRBV11-3 and TRBJ2-1 provide the parts outside the CDR3, is EAGVVQSPRYKIIEKKQPVAFWCNPISGHNTLYWYLQNLGQGPELLIRYENEEAVDDSQLPKDRFSAERLKGVDSTLKIQPAELGDSAVYLCASSLDGQPYNEQFFGPGTRLTVL.

The CDR3 sequence is CATSRDRVETQYF. CDR3 sequence (DNA): TGTGCCACCAGCAGAGATCGGGTGGAGACCCAGTACTTC. The V gene is TRBV15, the J gene TRBJ2-5; D gene ambiguous. The CDR3 consists of 13 residues. Germline V gives CDR1 LNHNV, CDR2 YYDKDF (reference sequence). Trimming pared 0 bases from V and 5 bases from J, leaving 7 bases between.

The CDR3 loop reads CASSYPGQEQYF. The CDR3 region has the DNA TGTGCCAGCAGTTACCCGGGGCAGGAGCAGTACTTC. V and J are TRBV6-6 and TRBJ2-7; D tentatively fits TRBD1 or TRBD2 (5 bases each). V lost 2 bases and J 7 bases, leaving 9 bases between the germline ends. The V gene's germline CDR1 is MNHNY and CDR2 SVGAGI (reference sequence). The CDR3 is 12 residues long.